One and the same sample provided the 3 T cell receptor beta chains below, sequenced in a study of tumor-infiltrating lymphocytes in oesophageal squamous cell carcinoma. MiXCR was run by TCRdb on the PCR reads, yielding one entry per CDR3 protein. Of over 8,500 distinct CDR3 sequences in the sample, roughly half were seen once. The sequenced material came from esophageal tumor tissue. All receptors derive from a female donor with esophageal squamous cell carcinoma.

This clonotype was seen ten or more times. The J gene is TRBJ2-7, the V gene TRBV5-4; TRBD2 aligns across 12 bases. The CDR3 is made up of 15 amino acids. The junction had 3 bases not matched to a gene; V was cut back by 2 bases and J by 3 bases. The germline V gene encodes CDR1 SGHNT and CDR2 YYREEE (reference sequence). CDR3 residues: CASSFGTSGYYEQYF. In nucleotides, the CDR3 is TGTGCCAGCAGCTTTGGGACTAGCGGGTACTACGAGCAGTACTTC.

Judged by abundance, this clonotype is hyperexpanded. The rearrangement links TRBV12-3 or TRBV12-4 to TRBJ2-3; 11 bases are shared with TRBD2. The ends lost 5 bases at V and 3 bases at J; junction bases unmatched: 4. The CDR3 length is 15 residues. The CDR3 here is CASSPSGRKTDTQYF. CDR3 nucleotide sequence: TGTGCCAGCAGTCCTAGCGGGAGGAAGACAGATACGCAGTATTTT.

The sample holds a few counts of this clonotype. The chain combines TRBV7-2 with TRBJ2-7; 12 nucleotides line up with TRBD2. The CDR3 covers 14 residues. Looked up from germline, CDR1 is SGHTA and CDR2 is FQGNSA. The trim removed 5 bases at V and 6 bases at J, leaving 5 bases unmatched. The CDR3 nucleotides read TGTGCCAGCAGCCTACTAGCGGGAGGCGGCGAGCAGTACTTC. Amino acid sequence: CASSLLAGGGEQYF.